This TCR beta chain was documented in a study of Ad26.COV2.S vaccination and SARS-CoV-2 variants. Treatment in this sample: some 20 received Ad26.COV2.S at low or high dose, single or two shots; several received placebo; per-sample allocation not given. All samples were drawn on day 63, counting from the first vaccine or placebo injection. The vaccine antigen was prefusion-stabilized Wuhan SARS-CoV-2 spike. Sequencing was performed with immunoSEQ multiplex PCR; in TCRdb, only in-frame clones are kept and a portion is missing. The data contain roughly 390,000 clones, about 88% of them singletons. As regards this clone: Its target is unknown.

The CDR3 is made up of 16 amino acids. The V and J ends lost 2 bases and 1 base respectively, with 9 bases between them. Germline CDR1 reads LGHNA; CDR2 reads YNFKEQ. Overall study findings and caveats: Measurements of TCR breadth and depth may have given underestimates of the total T cell responses.

This specimen consisted of peripheral blood, obtained in a trial of Ad26.COV2.S vaccine versus placebo. The TCR sequence derives from a person between 18 and 65 years old who received the Ad26.COV2.S COVID-19 vaccine or a placebo. The gene calls are TRBV4-2 and TRBJ2-6; no definite D call. The chain's CDR3 is CASSQTKGSGANVLTF. The CDR3 nucleotides are TGTGCCAGCAGCCAAACTAAGGGTTCTGGGGCCAACGTCCTGACTTTC.